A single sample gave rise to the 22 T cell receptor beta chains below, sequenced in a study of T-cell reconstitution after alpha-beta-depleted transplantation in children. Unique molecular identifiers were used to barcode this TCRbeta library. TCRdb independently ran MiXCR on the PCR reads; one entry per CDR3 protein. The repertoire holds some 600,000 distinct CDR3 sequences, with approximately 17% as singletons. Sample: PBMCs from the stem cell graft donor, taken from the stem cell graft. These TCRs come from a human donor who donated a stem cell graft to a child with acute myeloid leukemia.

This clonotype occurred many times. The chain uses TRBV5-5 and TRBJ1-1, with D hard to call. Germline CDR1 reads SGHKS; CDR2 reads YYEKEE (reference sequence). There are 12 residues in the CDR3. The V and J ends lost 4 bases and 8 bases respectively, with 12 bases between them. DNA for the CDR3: TGTGCCAGCAGCCCCGGCCGGGGAGAAGCTTTCTTT. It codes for CASSPGRGEAFF.

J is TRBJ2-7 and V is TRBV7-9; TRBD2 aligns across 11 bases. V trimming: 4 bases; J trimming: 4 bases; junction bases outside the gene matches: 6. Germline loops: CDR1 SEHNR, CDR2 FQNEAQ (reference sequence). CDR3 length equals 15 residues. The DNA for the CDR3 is TGTGCCAGCAGCTATTCCCGGACTAGCGGGTACGAGCAGTACTTC. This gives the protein CASSYSRTSGYEQYF.

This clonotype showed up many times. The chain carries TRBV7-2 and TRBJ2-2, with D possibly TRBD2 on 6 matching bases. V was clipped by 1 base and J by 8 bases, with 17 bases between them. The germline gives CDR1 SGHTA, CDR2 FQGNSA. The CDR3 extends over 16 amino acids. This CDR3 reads CASSLGPRGKEGELFF. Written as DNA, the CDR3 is TGTGCCAGCAGCTTAGGTCCCCGGGGGAAGGAGGGGGAGCTGTTTTTT. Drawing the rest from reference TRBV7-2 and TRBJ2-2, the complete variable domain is GAGVSQSPSNKVTEKGKDVELRCDPISGHTALYWYRQSLGQGLEFLIYFQGNSAPDKSGLPSDRFSAERTGGSVSTLTIQRTQQEDSAVYLCASSLGPRGKEGELFFGEGSRLTVL.

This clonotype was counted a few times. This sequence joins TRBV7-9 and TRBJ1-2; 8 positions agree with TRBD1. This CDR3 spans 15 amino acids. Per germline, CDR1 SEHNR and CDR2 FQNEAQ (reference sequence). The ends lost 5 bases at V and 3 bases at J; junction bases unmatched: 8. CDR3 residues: CASSRVATGDYGYTF. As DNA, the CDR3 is TGTGCCAGCAGCCGAGTCGCGACAGGGGACTATGGCTACACCTTC.

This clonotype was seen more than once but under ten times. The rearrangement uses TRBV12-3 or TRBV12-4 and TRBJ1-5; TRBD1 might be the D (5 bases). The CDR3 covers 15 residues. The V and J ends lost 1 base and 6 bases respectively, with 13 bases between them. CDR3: CASSLDQGRSQPQHF. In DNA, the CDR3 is TGTGCCAGCAGTTTAGACCAGGGTCGGAGTCAGCCCCAGCATTTT.

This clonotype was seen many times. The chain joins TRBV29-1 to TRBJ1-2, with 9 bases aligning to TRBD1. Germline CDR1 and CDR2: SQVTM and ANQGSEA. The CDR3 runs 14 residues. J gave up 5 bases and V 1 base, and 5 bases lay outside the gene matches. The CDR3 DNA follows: TGCAGCGTTGAAGGAACGGGACAGGGATATGGCTACACCTTC. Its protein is CSVEGTGQGYGYTF. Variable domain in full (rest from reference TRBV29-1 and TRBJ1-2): SAVISQKPSRDICQRGTSLTIQCQVDSQVTMMFWYRQQPGQSLTLIATANQGSEATYESGFVIDKFPISRPNLTFSTLTVSNMSPEDSSIYLCSVEGTGQGYGYTFGSGTRLTVV.

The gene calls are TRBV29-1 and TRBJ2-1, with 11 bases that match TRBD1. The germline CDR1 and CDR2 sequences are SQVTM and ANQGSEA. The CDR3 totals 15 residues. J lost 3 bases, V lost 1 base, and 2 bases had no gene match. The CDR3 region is CSVEGGQGVYNEQFF. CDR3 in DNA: TGCAGCGTTGAAGGGGGACAGGGGGTCTACAATGAGCAGTTCTTC.

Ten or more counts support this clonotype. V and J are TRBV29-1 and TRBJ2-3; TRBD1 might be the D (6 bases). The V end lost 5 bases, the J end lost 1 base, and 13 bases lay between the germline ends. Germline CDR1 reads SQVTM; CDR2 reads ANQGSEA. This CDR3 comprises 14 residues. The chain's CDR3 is CSVKRDTRTDTQYF. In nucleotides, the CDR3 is TGCAGCGTTAAAAGGGACACTCGCACAGATACGCAGTATTTT.

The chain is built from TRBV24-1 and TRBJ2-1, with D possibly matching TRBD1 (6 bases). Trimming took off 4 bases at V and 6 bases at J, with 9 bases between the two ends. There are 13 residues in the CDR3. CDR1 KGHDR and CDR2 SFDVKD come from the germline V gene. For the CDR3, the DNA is TGTGCCACCAGTGACCTGGACAGCAATGAGCAGTTCTTC. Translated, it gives CATSDLDSNEQFF.

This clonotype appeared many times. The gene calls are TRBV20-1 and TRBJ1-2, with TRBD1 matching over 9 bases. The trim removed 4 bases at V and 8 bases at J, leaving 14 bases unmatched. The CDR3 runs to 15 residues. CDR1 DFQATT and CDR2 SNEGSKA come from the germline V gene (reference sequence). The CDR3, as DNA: TGCAGTGCTAAAATCCACTCGGGACAGGGATTGGGCTACACCTTC. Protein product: CSAKIHSGQGLGYTF.

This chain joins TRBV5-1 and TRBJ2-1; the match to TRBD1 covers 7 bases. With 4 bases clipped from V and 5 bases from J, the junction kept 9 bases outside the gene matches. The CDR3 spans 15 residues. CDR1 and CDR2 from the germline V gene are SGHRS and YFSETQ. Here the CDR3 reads CASSINRGPNNEQFF. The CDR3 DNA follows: TGCGCCAGCAGCATCAACAGGGGTCCCAACAATGAGCAGTTCTTC.

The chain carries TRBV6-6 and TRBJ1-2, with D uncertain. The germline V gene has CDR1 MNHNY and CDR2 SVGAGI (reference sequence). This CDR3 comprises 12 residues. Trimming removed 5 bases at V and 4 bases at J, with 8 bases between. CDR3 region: CASSRSLYGYTF. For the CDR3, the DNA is TGTGCCAGCAGTCGGTCTCTCTATGGCTACACCTTC.

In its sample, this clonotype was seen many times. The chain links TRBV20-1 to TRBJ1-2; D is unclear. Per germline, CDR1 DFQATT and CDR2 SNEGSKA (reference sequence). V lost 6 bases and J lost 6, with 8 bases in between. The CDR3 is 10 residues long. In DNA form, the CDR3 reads TGCAGTGCCCAGCGAGATGGCTACACCTTC. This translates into CSAQRDGYTF.

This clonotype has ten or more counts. The CDR3 sequence: CSASQDRAEQYF. In DNA form, the CDR3 reads TGCAGTGCTAGTCAGGACCGGGCCGAGCAGTACTTC. J is TRBJ2-7 and V is TRBV20-1, with D unclear. CDR3 size: 12 residues. The germline CDR1 and CDR2 sequences are DFQATT and SNEGSKA (reference sequence). Trimming stripped 3 bases from V and 6 bases from J, with 12 bases between.

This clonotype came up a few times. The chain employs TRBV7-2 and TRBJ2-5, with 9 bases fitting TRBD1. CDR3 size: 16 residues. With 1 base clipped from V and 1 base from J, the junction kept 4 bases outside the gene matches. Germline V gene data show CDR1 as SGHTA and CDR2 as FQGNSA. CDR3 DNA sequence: TGTGCCAGCAGCTTAGATGGGACAGGGTCCCAAGAGACCCAGTACTTC. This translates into CASSLDGTGSQETQYF.

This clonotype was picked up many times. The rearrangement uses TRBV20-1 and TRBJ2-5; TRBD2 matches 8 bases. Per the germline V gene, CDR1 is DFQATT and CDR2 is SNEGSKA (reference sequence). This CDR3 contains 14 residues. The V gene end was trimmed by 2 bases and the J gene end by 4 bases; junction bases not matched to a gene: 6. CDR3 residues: CSARNSGGSETQYF. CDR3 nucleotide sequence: TGCAGTGCTAGAAACAGCGGGGGTTCAGAGACCCAGTACTTC.

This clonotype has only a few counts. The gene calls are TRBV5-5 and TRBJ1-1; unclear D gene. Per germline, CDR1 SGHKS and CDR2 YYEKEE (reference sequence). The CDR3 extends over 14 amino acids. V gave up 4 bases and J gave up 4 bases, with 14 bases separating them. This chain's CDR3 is CASSPSGGITEAFF. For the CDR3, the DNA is TGTGCCAGCAGCCCTTCGGGAGGCATCACTGAAGCTTTCTTT.

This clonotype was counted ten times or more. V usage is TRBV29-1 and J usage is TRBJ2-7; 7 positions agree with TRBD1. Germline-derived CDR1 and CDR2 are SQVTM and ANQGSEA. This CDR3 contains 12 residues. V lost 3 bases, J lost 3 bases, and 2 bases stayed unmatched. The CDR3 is CSVEDRYYEQYF. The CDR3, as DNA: TGCAGCGTTGAGGACAGGTACTACGAGCAGTACTTC.

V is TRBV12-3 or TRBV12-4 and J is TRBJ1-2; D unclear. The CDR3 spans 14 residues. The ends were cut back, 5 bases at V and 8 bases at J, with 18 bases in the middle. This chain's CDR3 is CASSPPTGLGGYTF. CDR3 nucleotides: TGTGCCAGCAGTCCGCCGACCGGGCTCGGCGGCTACACCTTC.

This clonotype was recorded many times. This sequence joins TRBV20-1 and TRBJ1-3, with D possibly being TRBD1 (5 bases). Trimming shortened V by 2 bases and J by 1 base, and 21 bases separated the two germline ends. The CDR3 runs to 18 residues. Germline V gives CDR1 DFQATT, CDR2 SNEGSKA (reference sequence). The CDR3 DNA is TGCAGTGCTAGATCCCCCCCTGGGGGGGACCGATCTGGAAACACCATATATTTT. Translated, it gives CSARSPPGGDRSGNTIYF.

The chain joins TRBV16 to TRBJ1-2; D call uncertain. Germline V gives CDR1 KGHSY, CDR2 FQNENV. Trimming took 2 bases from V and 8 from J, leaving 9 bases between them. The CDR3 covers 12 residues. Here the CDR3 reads CASSQGDTGYTF. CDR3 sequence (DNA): TGTGCCAGCAGCCAAGGAGACACCGGCTACACCTTC.

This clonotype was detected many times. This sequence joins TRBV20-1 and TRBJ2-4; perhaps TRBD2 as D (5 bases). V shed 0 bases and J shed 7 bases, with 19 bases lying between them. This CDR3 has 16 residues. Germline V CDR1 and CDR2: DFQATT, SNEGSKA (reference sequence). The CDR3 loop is CSARDSRRHGVNIQYF. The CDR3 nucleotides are TGCAGTGCTAGAGACTCGCGGAGGCATGGGGTGAACATTCAGTACTTC.